Presented here are 6 T cell receptor beta chains from one specimen sequenced in a study of CD8 T cells in Susac syndrome (dated by TCRdb to between 2018 and 2020). The protocol used for the library was the immunoSEQ multiplex PCR assay. RNA was extracted using the RNeasy kit, and about 0.5 to 1 microgram was reverse transcribed with random hexamers. In TCRdb, the public reads were trimmed at Q25 with fastp and aligned with MiXCR, with productive beta chains retained. Identical CDR3 proteins give one entry, which carries the most common genes and DNA. Counted in this sample were approximately 230,000 distinct CDR3 sequences; 80% to 95% of them appeared once. The ten largest clones capture around 0.072% of the sample. The sample comprised CD4+ T cells from PBMCs. The receptors were sampled from a human donor with multiple sclerosis.

The chain combines TRBV29-1 with TRBJ1-2; possible D gene TRBD1, 6 bases. The germline V and J ends were trimmed by 0 bases and 4 bases, with 12 bases remaining between them. Germline CDR1 is SQVTM and CDR2 is ANQGSEA. This CDR3 region has 14 residues. The CDR3 sequence is CSVEDTGKPYGYTF. CDR3 DNA: TGCAGCGTTGAAGACACAGGGAAACCCTATGGCTACACCTTC.

The chain carries TRBV25-1 and TRBJ1-6, with D possibly TRBD1 on 5 matching bases. The germline gives CDR1 MGHDK, CDR2 SYGVNS. Trimming pared 4 bases from V and 10 bases from J, leaving 14 bases between. This CDR3 is 14 amino acids long. The CDR3 sequence: CASSVTRGESPLHF. The CDR3, as DNA: TGTGCCAGCAGTGTTACAAGGGGAGAATCACCCCTCCACTTT.

The chain is built from TRBV7-9 and TRBJ2-3; TRBD2 agrees at 10 bases. This CDR3 region has 15 residues. Germline lookup yields CDR1 SEHNR and CDR2 FQNEAQ (reference sequence). V lost 3 bases and J lost 4; bases outside the gene matches: 4. CDR3 DNA: TGTGCCAGCAGCTTTGGACTAGCGGAGGCAGATACGCAGTATTTT. As protein: CASSFGLAEADTQYF.

The V gene is TRBV7-9, the J gene TRBJ2-1; 7 bases agree with TRBD2. Germline V CDR1 and CDR2: SEHNR, FQNEAQ (reference sequence). The CDR3 spans 14 residues. V was pared by 3 bases and J by 6 bases, with 5 bases of the junction left unmatched. CDR3 sequence (DNA): TGTGCCAGCAGCTTGCGCGGGAGTGGCAATGAGCAGTTCTTC. This encodes CASSLRGSGNEQFF.

This CDR3 reads CASSTRWRGLNEQYF. Here the CDR3 DNA reads TGTGCCAGCAGTACCCGATGGCGGGGGTTAAACGAGCAGTACTTC. The chain links TRBV12-3 or TRBV12-4 to TRBJ2-7; 7 bases line up with TRBD2. The V gene end was trimmed by 5 bases and the J gene end by 5 bases; junction bases not matched to a gene: 12. This CDR3 spans 15 amino acids.

This chain connects TRBV7-3 to TRBJ2-2; TRBD2 agrees at 9 bases. The CDR3 is 18 residues long. J was trimmed by 1 base and V by 5 bases; bases with no gene match: 11. CDR1 is SGHTA, CDR2 FQGTGA, per germline. The CDR3 bases are TGTGCCAGCAGCCCCCGGGGTAGCGGGGGATTGAACACCGGGGAGCTGTTTTTT. As protein: CASSPRGSGGLNTGELFF. The full variable domain, in which reference TRBV7-3 and TRBJ2-2 provide the parts outside the CDR3, is GAGVSQTPSNKVTEKGKYVELRCDPISGHTALYWYRQSLGQGPEFLIYFQGTGAADDSGLPNDRFFAVRPEGSVSTLKIQRTERGDSAVYLCASSPRGSGGLNTGELFFGEGSRLTVL.